Detailed here is one T cell receptor (beta chain). The data were obtained in a study of blood T cell repertoires in COVID-19. The germline gives CDR1 SGDLS, CDR2 YYNGEE. This CDR3 spans 15 amino acids. With 4 bases removed from V and 0 bases from J, the gap between germline ends came to 13 bases. Profiling relied on immunoSEQ multiplex PCR, and the TCRdb table lists in-frame clones only, not all of them. Counted here are 350,000 to 450,000 clones, about 88% occurring once; the ten biggest clones make up about 1.5%. This clonotype was obtained from a woman aged 18-30 years who had been exposed to COVID-19. J is TRBJ1-1 and V is TRBV9, with TRBD1 as a possible D gene (6 bases). Material for sequencing was PBMCs or T cells enriched from blood (not recorded which). The CDR3 coding sequence is TGTGCCAGCAGCACAGCAGGGGAGATGAACACTGAAGCTTTCTTT. Amino acids: CASSTAGEMNTEAFF.